Sequencing of this T cell receptor (beta chain) was carried out in a study of cytomegalovirus exposure and HLA in healthy donors. PCR involved 60 Vbeta and 13 Jbeta primers. TCRdb's copy holds only in-frame clones and misses some; the assay was immunoSEQ multiplex PCR. The repertoire holds approximately 130,000 clones, with about three quarters as singletons. Per germline, CDR1 SGHRS and CDR2 YFSETQ. CDR3 length equals 17 residues. V gave up 0 bases and J gave up 8 bases, with 23 bases separating them. The chain employs TRBV5-1 and TRBJ1-2; D is perhaps TRBD1 (5 bases). Sequenced material: PBMCs. The receptor was isolated from a man aged 50-60 years in good health and CMV-seropositive. This CDR3 reads CASSLGPGIRSSGGYTF. CDR3 bases: TGCGCCAGCAGCTTGGGTCCAGGGATCCGGTCTTCGGGCGGCTACACCTTC.